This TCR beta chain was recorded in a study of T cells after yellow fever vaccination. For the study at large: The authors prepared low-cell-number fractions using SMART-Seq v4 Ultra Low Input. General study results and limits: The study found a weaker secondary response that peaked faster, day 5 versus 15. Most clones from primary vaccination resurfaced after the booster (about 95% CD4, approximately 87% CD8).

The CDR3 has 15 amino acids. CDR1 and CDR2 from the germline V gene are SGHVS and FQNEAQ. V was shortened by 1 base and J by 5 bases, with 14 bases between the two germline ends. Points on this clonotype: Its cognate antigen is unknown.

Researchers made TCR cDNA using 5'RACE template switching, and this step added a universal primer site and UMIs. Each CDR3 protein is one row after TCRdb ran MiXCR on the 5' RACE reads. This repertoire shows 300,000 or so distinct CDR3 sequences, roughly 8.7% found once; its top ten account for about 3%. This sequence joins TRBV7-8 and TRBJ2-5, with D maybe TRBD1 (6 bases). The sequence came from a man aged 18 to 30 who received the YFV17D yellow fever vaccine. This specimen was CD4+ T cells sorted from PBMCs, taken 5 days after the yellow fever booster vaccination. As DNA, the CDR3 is TGTGCCAGCAGCTTAGACAGGGTTGGTTCCGAGACCCAGTACTTC. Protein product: CASSLDRVGSETQYF.